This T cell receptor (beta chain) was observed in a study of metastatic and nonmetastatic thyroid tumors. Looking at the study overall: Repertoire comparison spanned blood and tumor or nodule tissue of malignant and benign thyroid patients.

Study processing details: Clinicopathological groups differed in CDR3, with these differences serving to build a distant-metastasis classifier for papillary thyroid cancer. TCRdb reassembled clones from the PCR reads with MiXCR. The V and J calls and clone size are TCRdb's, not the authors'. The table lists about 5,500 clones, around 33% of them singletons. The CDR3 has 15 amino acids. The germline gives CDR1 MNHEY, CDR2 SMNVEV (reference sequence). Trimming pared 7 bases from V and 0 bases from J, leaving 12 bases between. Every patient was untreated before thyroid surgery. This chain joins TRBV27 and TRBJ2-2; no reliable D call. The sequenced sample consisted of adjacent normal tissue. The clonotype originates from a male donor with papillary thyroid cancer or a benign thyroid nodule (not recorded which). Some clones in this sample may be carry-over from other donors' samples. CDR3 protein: CASTFAGPNTGELFF. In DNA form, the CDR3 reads TGTGCCAGCACTTTCGCTGGGCCGAACACCGGGGAGCTGTTTTTT.